One and the same sample provided the 19 T cell receptor beta chains below, sequenced in a study of control samples from healthy donors and cancer patients. Profiling relied on immunoSEQ multiplex PCR, and the TCRdb table lists in-frame clones only, not all of them. The sample lists roughly 80,000 clones; about 87% were seen once. Sequencing input: PBMCs. The source is a woman in her sixties with head and neck cancer.

J is TRBJ2-4 and V is TRBV19; perhaps TRBD2 as D (7 bases). The CDR3 runs 12 residues. Germline V gene sequence: CDR1 LNHDA, CDR2 SQIVND (reference sequence). V lost 8 bases, J lost 7 bases, and 12 bases lay in between. The CDR3 loop is CASQQGGNIQYF. The CDR3 region has the DNA TGTGCCAGTCAACAGGGAGGGAACATTCAGTACTTC.

V and J are TRBV29-1 and TRBJ2-7; 7 positions match TRBD1. Germline-derived CDR1 and CDR2 are SQVTM and ANQGSEA. CDR3 length: 13 amino acids. The junction had 6 bases not matched to a gene; V was cut back by 5 bases and J by 2 bases. The CDR3 reads CSVMRQGPYEQYF. CDR3 coding DNA: TGCAGCGTTATGAGACAGGGACCCTACGAGCAGTACTTC.

The chain joins TRBV19 to TRBJ2-1; D gene ambiguous. The germline gives CDR1 LNHDA, CDR2 SQIVND (reference sequence). This CDR3 has 16 residues. Between the trimmed V and J ends, which lost 3 bases and 4 bases, there was a span of 16 bases. CDR3 amino acids: CASSIRWVPRYNEQFF. CDR3 coding DNA: TGTGCCAGTAGTATTCGGTGGGTCCCTCGGTACAATGAGCAGTTCTTC.

J is TRBJ1-2 and V is TRBV7-9; no reliable D call. Trimming left V 2 bases short and J 8 bases short, with 9 bases between. This CDR3 spans 12 amino acids. Per germline, CDR1 SEHNR and CDR2 FQNEAQ (reference sequence). CDR3 in DNA: TGTGCCAGCAGCTTAAGGTCTCGGGGCTACACCTTC. This translates into CASSLRSRGYTF.

V and J are TRBV6-4 and TRBJ2-3, with a weak D call TRBD2 (6 bases). The germline CDR1 and CDR2 sequences are MRHNA and SNTAGT. V lost 2 bases and J 2 bases, leaving 11 bases between the germline ends. The CDR3 runs 15 residues. In nucleotides, the CDR3 is TGTGCCAGCAGTGACACGGGACTCGCCACAGATACGCAGTATTTT. It encodes CASSDTGLATDTQYF.

V gene TRBV4-1 combines with J gene TRBJ2-3; D is possibly TRBD2 (6 bases). CDR1 and CDR2 from the germline V gene are MGHRA and YSYEKL. CDR3 length: 14 residues. Trimming shortened V by 2 bases and J by 3 bases, and 9 bases separated the two germline ends. The DNA for the CDR3 is TGCGCCAGCAGCCAACTGGGACTGACAGATACGCAGTATTTT. Amino acids: CASSQLGLTDTQYF.

The CDR3 DNA follows: TGTGCCAGTAGTATGCGGGTTGAGAACACTGAAGCTTTCTTT. Protein product: CASSMRVENTEAFF. V is TRBV19 and J is TRBJ1-1, with D unclear. Germline CDR1 LNHDA, CDR2 SQIVND (reference sequence). The CDR3 contains 14 residues. Trimming cost V 3 bases and J 1 base, with 9 bases left between them.

CDR3 sequence: CASSQIFGSDSPLHF. The CDR3 DNA is TGTGCCAGCAGCCAAATCTTCGGGAGTGATTCACCCCTCCACTTT. The V call is TRBV3-1 (or the pseudogene TRBV3-2), the J call TRBJ1-6, with D unclear. V dropped 2 bases and J dropped 8 bases, with 13 bases sitting between them. Germline V gives CDR1 LGHDT, CDR2 YNNKEL (reference sequence). This CDR3 has 15 residues.

This clone was detected once. The V and J genes are TRBV6-5 and TRBJ2-7; D may be TRBD1 (5 bases). Germline CDR1 is MNHEY and CDR2 is SVGAGI. The CDR3 totals 15 residues. Trimming cost V 7 bases and J 1 base, with 17 bases left between them. The CDR3 loop reads CASTPPQGSSYEQYF. CDR3 coding DNA: TGTGCCAGCACCCCACCCCAGGGTTCATCCTACGAGCAGTACTTC.

The CDR3 is CASNGGLAEYEQYF. CDR3 DNA: TGTGCCAGCAACGGGGGACTAGCGGAATACGAGCAGTACTTC. J is TRBJ2-7 and V is TRBV28, with 11 bases fitting TRBD2. The V gene end was trimmed by 7 bases and the J gene end by 4 bases; junction bases not matched to a gene: 6. Germline V gene data show CDR1 as MDHEN and CDR2 as SYDVKM. CDR3 length: 14 amino acids.

This chain links TRBV25-1 with TRBJ2-2, with a possible D match to TRBD2 (6 bases). The ends were cut back, 7 bases at V and 2 bases at J, with 11 bases in the middle. Germline V gene data show CDR1 as MGHDK and CDR2 as SYGVNS. The CDR3 consists of 14 residues. CDR3 bases: TGTGCCAGCAAGGGACTGCTTAACACCGGGGAGCTGTTTTTT. Protein sequence: CASKGLLNTGELFF.

The V gene is TRBV29-1, the J gene TRBJ1-1; D may be TRBD1 (6 bases). This CDR3 spans 15 amino acids. Trimming left V 4 bases short and J 5 bases short, with 20 bases between. The germline V gene has CDR1 SQVTM and CDR2 ANQGSEA. CDR3 sequence reads: CSVGEVPGAYTEAFF. CDR3 sequence (DNA): TGCAGCGTTGGAGAGGTCCCAGGGGCGTATACTGAAGCTTTCTTT.

The V call is TRBV2, the J call TRBJ2-7; the match to TRBD2 covers 7 bases. This CDR3 is built from 16 residues. After removal of 1 base from V and 2 bases from J, the junction contained 8 bases not matched to a gene. Germline-derived CDR1 and CDR2 are SNHLY and FYNNEI. CDR3 residues: CASSEVGAGVTYEQYF. CDR3 DNA: TGTGCCAGCAGTGAAGTCGGTGCGGGAGTTACCTACGAGCAGTACTTC.

The chain uses TRBV7-3 and TRBJ2-2, with 7 bases that match TRBD1. Per germline, CDR1 SGHTA and CDR2 FQGTGA. V lost 1 base and J lost 5; bases outside the gene matches: 4. The CDR3 extends over 15 amino acids. The CDR3 protein is CASSLRGGGTGELFF. CDR3 coding DNA: TGTGCCAGCAGCTTAAGAGGGGGCGGAACCGGGGAGCTGTTTTTT.

The chain couples TRBV24-1 to TRBJ2-3; D possibly corresponds to TRBD1 (5 bases). V was pared by 7 bases and J by 0 bases, with 7 bases between. CDR1 is KGHDR, CDR2 SFDVKD, per germline. CDR3 length: 13 residues. CDR3 sequence: CATSWGSTDTQYF. The CDR3 region has the DNA TGTGCCACCAGCTGGGGCAGCACAGATACGCAGTATTTT.

This rearrangement joins TRBV30 to TRBJ2-1, with 8 positions matching TRBD1. This CDR3 has 14 amino acids. Unmatched junction bases numbered 5, after V lost 7 bases and J lost 0 bases. The germline V gene has CDR1 GTSNPN and CDR2 SVGIG (reference sequence). The CDR3 reads CASPDRVSYNEQFF. The CDR3 DNA follows: TGTGCCTCCCCGGACAGGGTCTCCTACAATGAGCAGTTCTTC.

This chain links TRBV6-5 with TRBJ2-7; D is perhaps TRBD2 (5 bases). The CDR3 is made up of 13 amino acids. The germline V and J ends were trimmed by 8 bases and 4 bases, with 15 bases remaining between them. Germline lookup yields CDR1 MNHEY and CDR2 SVGAGI. CDR3 in amino acids: CASGSVRGYEQYF. The CDR3 DNA reads as TGTGCCAGCGGGTCAGTTCGAGGGTACGAGCAGTACTTC.

The chain couples TRBV10-3 to TRBJ1-5; TRBD1 might be the D (5 bases). Trimming shortened V by 6 bases and J by 0 bases, and 12 bases separated the two germline ends. The germline CDR1 and CDR2 sequences are ENHRY and SYGVKD. The CDR3 covers 15 residues. This CDR3 is CAISPAGTSNQPQHF. The DNA of the CDR3 is TGTGCCATCAGCCCGGCCGGGACTAGCAATCAGCCCCAGCATTTT.

The CDR3 bases are TGTGCCAGCCGATCGTCCGGGAGGGGAGGAAGCACAGATACGCAGTATTTT. Its translation: CASRSSGRGGSTDTQYF. The chain uses TRBV7-9 and TRBJ2-3; 8 bases line up with TRBD2. Germline trimming cut 8 bases from V and 0 bases from J; bases unmatched to any gene: 13. CDR3 length equals 17 residues. Looked up from germline, CDR1 is SEHNR and CDR2 is FQNEAQ (reference sequence).